The clone carrying this T cell receptor beta chain has ten or more counts. This sample's time point: healthy volunteer bleed at 6 weeks. Unfractionated whole blood yielded total RNA. The data are from a study of human T cells and chemical hapten exposure. The germline V gene has CDR1 SGDLS and CDR2 YYNGEE. V lost 0 bases to trimming and J lost 5 bases, with 8 bases between them. The length of the CDR3 is 13 residues. Within the library, unique molecular identifiers were attached to each individual cDNA molecule. TCRdb independently ran MiXCR on the RACE reads; one entry per CDR3 protein. Of around 65,000 distinct CDR3 sequences listed, around 6.1% are singletons.

The sequence was collected from a female donor in good health. Some clones in this sample may be carry-over from other donors' samples. Specimen: whole blood. The rearrangement uses TRBV9 and TRBJ1-1; D call uncertain. The CDR3 protein is CASSVERDTEAFF. The DNA of the CDR3 is TGTGCCAGCAGCGTAGAGAGGGATACTGAAGCTTTCTTT.